One sample yielded the 20 T cell receptor beta chains listed below, sequenced in a study of T cell responses to AZD1222 COVID-19 vaccine. This table comes from immunoSEQ multiplex PCR, and its TCRdb copy is limited to in-frame clones, with some not included. The sample has some 60,000 clones; over 65% are singletons. Sequences were derived from peripheral blood, sampled 28 days after the second AZD1222 dose. The receptors shown here come from an adult who received the AZD1222 COVID-19 vaccine.

The J gene is TRBJ1-3, the V gene TRBV6-5, with 9 nucleotides matching TRBD1. V shed 6 bases, J shed 4 bases, and the junction held 7 bases outside the gene matches. CDR1 and CDR2 (germline): MNHEY, SVGAGI. CDR3 length equals 15 residues. This CDR3 reads CASRYRGQGGNTIYF. CDR3 bases: TGTGCCAGCAGGTACCGGGGACAGGGAGGAAACACCATATATTTT.

This sequence joins TRBV29-1 and TRBJ1-5; 8 bases agree with TRBD1. J was trimmed by 5 bases and V by 1 base; bases with no gene match: 7. CDR3 length: 15 amino acids. In germline, CDR1 is SQVTM, CDR2 ANQGSEA. CDR3 sequence reads: CSVEGTGPRHQPQHF. DNA for the CDR3: TGCAGCGTTGAAGGGACAGGGCCCCGCCATCAGCCCCAGCATTTT.

The gene calls are TRBV6-5 and TRBJ2-3; 9 nucleotides line up with TRBD1. The CDR3 length is 14 residues. Germline CDR1 MNHEY, CDR2 SVGAGI. Germline trimming cut 10 bases from V and 4 bases from J; bases unmatched to any gene: 9. CDR3 sequence reads: CATSRDRGSDTQYF. The CDR3 DNA is TGTGCCACCAGCCGAGACAGGGGGTCAGATACGCAGTATTTT.

The chain uses TRBV30 and TRBJ1-3, with a weak D call TRBD1 (5 bases). Germline lookup yields CDR1 GTSNPN and CDR2 SVGIG (reference sequence). Trimming cost V 3 bases and J 6 bases, with 15 bases left between them. This CDR3 has 14 residues. DNA for the CDR3: TGTGCCTGGAGAGTCAGGGAGGTTGAAAACACCATATATTTT. Translated, it gives CAWRVREVENTIYF.

This clone was found a few times. The chain recombines TRBV10-2 with TRBJ1-5, with D possibly TRBD1 on 5 matching bases. Looked up from germline, CDR1 is WSHSY and CDR2 is SAAADI. V was clipped by 3 bases and J by 1 base, with 7 bases between them. The CDR3 spans 14 residues. The CDR3 reads CASSDRDSNQPQHF. DNA of the CDR3: TGCGCCAGCAGTGACAGGGACAGCAATCAGCCCCAGCATTTT.

The rearrangement uses TRBV5-1 and TRBJ2-3; D gene ambiguous. The CDR3 totals 15 residues. With 0 bases removed from V and 6 bases from J, the gap between germline ends came to 14 bases. In germline, CDR1 is SGHRS, CDR2 YFSETQ. The CDR3 bases are TGCGCCAGCAGCTTGGAGGGTGCGCCCTTCGATACGCAGTATTTT. This sequence encodes CASSLEGAPFDTQYF.

This chain connects TRBV5-1 to TRBJ1-5; D may be TRBD1 (5 bases). The CDR3 spans 13 residues. The germline gives CDR1 SGHRS, CDR2 YFSETQ. With 4 bases removed from V and 2 bases from J, the gap between germline ends came to 7 bases. CDR3 residues: CASSPGGNQPQHF. As DNA, the CDR3 is TGCGCCAGCAGCCCGGGGGGCAATCAGCCCCAGCATTTT.

This chain links TRBV7-2 with TRBJ1-2; D is uncertain. The V gene's germline CDR1 is SGHTA and CDR2 FQGNSA. Trimming left V 4 bases short and J 7 bases short, with 10 bases between. This CDR3 has 12 amino acids. The chain's CDR3 is CASSSLGGGYTF. CDR3 DNA sequence: TGTGCCAGCAGCTCCCTCGGTGGTGGCTACACCTTC.

V gene TRBV5-1 combines with J gene TRBJ1-6; no definite D call. From germline, CDR1 is SGHRS and CDR2 YFSETQ. The CDR3 extends over 16 amino acids. Deletions cut 0 bases from V and 13 bases from J, with 20 bases between. The CDR3 is CASSLGWYSPVGPLHF. The CDR3 nucleotides read TGCGCCAGCAGCTTGGGATGGTACAGCCCGGTGGGGCCCCTCCACTTT. Variable domain in full (rest from reference TRBV5-1 and TRBJ1-6): KAGVTQTPRYLIKTRGQQVTLSCSPISGHRSVSWYQQTPGQGLQFLFEYFSETQRNKGNFPGRFSGRQFSNSRSEMNVSTLELGDSALYLCASSLGWYSPVGPLHFGNGTRLTVT.

The chain joins TRBV6-6 to TRBJ2-5, with D unresolved. Germline-derived CDR1 and CDR2 are MNHNY and SVGAGI (reference sequence). V lost 4 bases, J lost 5 bases, and 11 bases lay in between. CDR3 length equals 13 residues. CDR3 sequence reads: CASSSLSGETQYF. CDR3 nucleotide sequence: TGTGCCAGCAGTTCTTTGTCCGGGGAGACCCAGTACTTC.

This rearrangement joins TRBV6-2 or TRBV6-3 to TRBJ1-1; D unresolved. Trimming left V 2 bases short and J 4 bases short, with 14 bases between. The CDR3 has 15 amino acids. Germline-derived CDR1 and CDR2 are MNHEY and SVGEGT. The CDR3 DNA sequence: TGTGCCAGCAGTTACCGAGCGCTATCGGTCACTGAAGCTTTCTTT. This sequence encodes CASSYRALSVTEAFF.

This chain connects TRBV19 to TRBJ2-5, with D uncertain. This CDR3 is built from 14 residues. Trimming stripped 4 bases from V and 4 bases from J, with 13 bases between. CDR1 LNHDA and CDR2 SQIVND come from the germline V gene (reference sequence). CDR3 amino acids: CASSRALIPETQYF. The CDR3 region has the DNA TGTGCCAGTAGTAGGGCCCTAATCCCAGAGACCCAGTACTTC.

The chain couples TRBV7-2 to TRBJ2-5; perhaps TRBD2 as D (6 bases). Germline lookup yields CDR1 SGHTA and CDR2 FQGNSA. There are 15 residues in the CDR3. The V gene lost 5 bases and the J gene lost 6 bases, with 19 bases spanning the gap. The CDR3 nucleotides read TGTGCCAGCAGCAGTACTAGAGCGGGTAACCAGACCCAGTACTTC. Translated, it gives CASSSTRAGNQTQYF.

The chain is built from TRBV7-2 and TRBJ2-1, with TRBD1 matching 8 bases. In germline, CDR1 is SGHTA, CDR2 FQGNSA. CDR3 length: 14 residues. V lost 4 bases to trimming and J lost 4 bases; unmatched junction nucleotides: 3. This CDR3 reads CASSWGQAYNEQFF. DNA of the CDR3: TGTGCCAGCAGCTGGGGACAGGCGTACAATGAGCAGTTCTTC.

The chain recombines TRBV3-1 (or the pseudogene TRBV3-2) with TRBJ2-5; D unclear. Deletions cut 3 bases from V and 5 bases from J, with 4 bases between. Germline-derived CDR1 and CDR2 are LGHDT and YNNKEL (reference sequence). The CDR3 runs 11 residues. The CDR3 region has the DNA TGTGCCAGCAGCCATTTGGAGACCCAGTACTTC. It yields the protein CASSHLETQYF.

This chain connects TRBV7-8 to TRBJ2-5, with TRBD2 identical over 7 bases. V dropped 2 bases and J dropped 5; count of bases not matched to a gene: 8. Germline CDR1 SGHVS, CDR2 FQNEAQ. The CDR3 sequence is 15 residues long. The CDR3 loop is CASSLTGTKGETQYF. CDR3 sequence (DNA): TGTGCCAGCAGCTTAACGGGGACTAAAGGGGAGACCCAGTACTTC.

The genes are TRBV10-3 and TRBJ1-5; D is possibly TRBD1 (5 bases). The germline V gene encodes CDR1 ENHRY and CDR2 SYGVKD. This CDR3 region has 14 residues. V shed 3 bases and J shed 7 bases, with 13 bases lying between them. CDR3 nucleotide sequence: TGTGCCATCAGTGACGGGGTAAAGGGGCAGCCCCAGCATTTT. This gives the protein CAISDGVKGQPQHF.

This clone has a handful of counts. The chain carries TRBV24-1 and TRBJ2-2; 12 positions match TRBD1. The V gene end was trimmed by 2 bases and the J gene end by 1 base; junction bases not matched to a gene: 4. The CDR3 spans 18 residues. Germline-derived CDR1 and CDR2 are KGHDR and SFDVKD. Here the CDR3 reads CATSDYGTGGLNTGELFF. For the CDR3, the DNA is TGTGCCACCAGTGATTATGGGACAGGGGGCTTGAACACCGGGGAGCTGTTTTTT.

The chain joins TRBV30 to TRBJ2-3, with 12 bases that match TRBD2. Unmatched junction bases numbered 10, after V lost 3 bases and J lost 6 bases. This CDR3 contains 16 residues. The V gene's germline CDR1 is GTSNPN and CDR2 SVGIG (reference sequence). CDR3 sequence (DNA): TGTGCCTGGAGACCCTCGACTAGCGGGGGAGGCGATACGCAGTATTTT. Its translation: CAWRPSTSGGGDTQYF. The full variable domain, in which reference TRBV30 and TRBJ2-3 provide the parts outside the CDR3, is SQTIHQWPATLVQPVGSPLSLECTVEGTSNPNLYWYRQAAGRGLQLLFYSVGIGQISSEVPQNLSASRPQDRQFILSSKKLLLSDSGFYLCAWRPSTSGGGDTQYFGPGTRLTVL.

The gene calls are TRBV5-1 and TRBJ1-4, with D possibly TRBD1 on 6 matching bases. This CDR3 has 15 amino acids. Trimming cost V 0 bases and J 5 bases, with 11 bases left between them. Germline V CDR1 and CDR2: SGHRS, YFSETQ. The DNA of the CDR3 is TGCGCCAGCAGCTTGGCAGGGACAAGGAATGAAAAACTGTTTTTT. It specifies CASSLAGTRNEKLFF.